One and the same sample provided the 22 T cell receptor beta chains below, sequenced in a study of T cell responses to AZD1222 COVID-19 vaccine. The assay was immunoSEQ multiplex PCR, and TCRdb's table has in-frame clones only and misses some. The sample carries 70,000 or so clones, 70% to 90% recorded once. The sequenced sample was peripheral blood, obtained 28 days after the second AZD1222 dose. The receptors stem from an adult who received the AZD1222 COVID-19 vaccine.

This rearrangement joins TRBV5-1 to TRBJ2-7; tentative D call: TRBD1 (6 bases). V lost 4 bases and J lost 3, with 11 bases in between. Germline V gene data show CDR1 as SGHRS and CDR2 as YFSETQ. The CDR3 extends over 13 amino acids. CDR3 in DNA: TGCGCCAGCAGCAGGTCAGGGGACTACGAGCAGTACTTC. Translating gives CASSRSGDYEQYF.

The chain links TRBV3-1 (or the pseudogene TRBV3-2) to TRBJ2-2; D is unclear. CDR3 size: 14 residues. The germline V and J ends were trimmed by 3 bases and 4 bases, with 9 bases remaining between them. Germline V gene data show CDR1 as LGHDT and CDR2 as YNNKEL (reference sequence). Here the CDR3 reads CASSQMTSTGELFF. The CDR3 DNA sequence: TGTGCCAGCAGCCAGATGACAAGCACCGGGGAGCTGTTTTTT.

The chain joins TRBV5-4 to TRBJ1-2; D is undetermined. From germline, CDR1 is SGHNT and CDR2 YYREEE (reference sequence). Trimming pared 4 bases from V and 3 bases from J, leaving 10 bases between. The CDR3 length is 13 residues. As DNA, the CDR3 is TGTGCCAGCAGCAGGGAGAGGGACTATGGCTACACCTTC. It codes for CASSRERDYGYTF.

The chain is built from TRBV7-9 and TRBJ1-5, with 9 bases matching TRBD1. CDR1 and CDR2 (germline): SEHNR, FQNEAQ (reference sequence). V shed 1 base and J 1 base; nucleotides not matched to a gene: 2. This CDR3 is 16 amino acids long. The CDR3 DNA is TGTGCCAGCAGCTTAGGGGACAGGGAAAGCAATCAGCCCCAGCATTTT. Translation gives CASSLGDRESNQPQHF. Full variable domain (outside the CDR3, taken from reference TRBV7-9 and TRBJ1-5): DTGVSQNPRHKITKRGQNVTFRCDPISEHNRLYWYRQTLGQGPEFLTYFQNEAQLEKSRLLSDRFSAERPKGSFSTLEIQRTEQGDSAMYLCASSLGDRESNQPQHFGDGTRLSIL.

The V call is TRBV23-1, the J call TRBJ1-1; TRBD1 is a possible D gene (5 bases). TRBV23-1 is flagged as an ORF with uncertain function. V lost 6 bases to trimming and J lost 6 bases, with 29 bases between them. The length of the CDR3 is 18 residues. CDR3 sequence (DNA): TGCGCCAGCAGCCTCAATGCGGAAGGTTTGGAGCGGACACCTGAAGCTTTCTTT. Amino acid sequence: CASSLNAEGLERTPEAFF.

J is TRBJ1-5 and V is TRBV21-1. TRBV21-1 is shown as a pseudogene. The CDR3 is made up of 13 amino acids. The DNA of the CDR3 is TGTGCCAGCAGCAAAGATAGCAATCAGCCCCAGCATTTT. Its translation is CASSKDSNQPQHF.

The CDR3: CASSDRLATFSYEQYF. The DNA for the CDR3 is TGTGCCAGCAGCGACCGACTAGCGACTTTCTCCTACGAGCAGTACTTC. V usage is TRBV7-9 and J usage is TRBJ2-7, with 8 bases lining up with TRBD2. Trimming took 5 bases from V and 0 from J; bases not matched to a gene: 9. The CDR3 covers 16 residues. Germline V lookup: CDR1 SEHNR, CDR2 FQNEAQ (reference sequence). Together with reference TRBV7-9 and TRBJ2-7, the CDR3 gives the full variable domain: DTGVSQNPRHKITKRGQNVTFRCDPISEHNRLYWYRQTLGQGPEFLTYFQNEAQLEKSRLLSDRFSAERPKGSFSTLEIQRTEQGDSAMYLCASSDRLATFSYEQYFGPGTRLTVT.

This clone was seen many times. CDR3 DNA: TGTGCCAGCAGTTACTCGGAGGGGGCAGGCGGGGAGCTGTTTTTT. It encodes CASSYSEGAGGELFF. This sequence joins TRBV6-5 and TRBJ2-2, with D tentatively TRBD1 (7 bases). V dropped 0 bases and J dropped 7 bases, with 12 bases sitting between them. This CDR3 has 15 residues. Germline V gene sequence: CDR1 MNHEY, CDR2 SVGAGI.

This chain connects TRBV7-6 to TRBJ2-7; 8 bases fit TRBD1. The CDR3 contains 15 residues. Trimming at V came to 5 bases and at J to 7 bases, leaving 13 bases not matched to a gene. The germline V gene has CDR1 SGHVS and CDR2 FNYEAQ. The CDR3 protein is CASSPSGQGAREQYF. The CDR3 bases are TGTGCCAGCAGCCCATCGGGGCAGGGGGCGCGAGAGCAGTACTTC.

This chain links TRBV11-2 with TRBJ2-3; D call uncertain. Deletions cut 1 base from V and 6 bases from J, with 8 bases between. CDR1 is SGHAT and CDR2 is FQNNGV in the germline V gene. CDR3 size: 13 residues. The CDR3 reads CASSLGALDTQYF. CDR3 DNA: TGTGCCAGCAGCTTAGGGGCGCTCGATACGCAGTATTTT.

As DNA, the CDR3 is TGCGCCAGCAGCTTGGGATCCATGACTGAAGCTTTCTTT. Translation: CASSLGSMTEAFF. The V and J genes are TRBV5-1 and TRBJ1-1; D is undetermined. CDR1 and CDR2 from the germline V gene are SGHRS and YFSETQ. Trimming left V 0 bases short and J 5 bases short, with 8 bases between. CDR3 length: 13 amino acids.

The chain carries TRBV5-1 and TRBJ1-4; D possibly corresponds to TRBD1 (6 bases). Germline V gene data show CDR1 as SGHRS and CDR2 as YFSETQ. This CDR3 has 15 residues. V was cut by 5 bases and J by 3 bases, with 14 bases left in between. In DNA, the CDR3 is TGCGCCAGCAGTTTTACAGGGATGGCTAATGAAAAACTGTTTTTT. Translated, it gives CASSFTGMANEKLFF. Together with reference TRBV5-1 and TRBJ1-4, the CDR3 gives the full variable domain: KAGVTQTPRYLIKTRGQQVTLSCSPISGHRSVSWYQQTPGQGLQFLFEYFSETQRNKGNFPGRFSGRQFSNSRSEMNVSTLELGDSALYLCASSFTGMANEKLFFGSGTQLSVL.

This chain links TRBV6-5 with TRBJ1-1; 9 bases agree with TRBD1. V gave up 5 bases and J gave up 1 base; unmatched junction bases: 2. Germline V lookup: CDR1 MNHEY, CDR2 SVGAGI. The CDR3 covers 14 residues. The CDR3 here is CASSPGQGNTEAFF. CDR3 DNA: TGTGCCAGCAGTCCGGGACAGGGGAACACTGAAGCTTTCTTT.

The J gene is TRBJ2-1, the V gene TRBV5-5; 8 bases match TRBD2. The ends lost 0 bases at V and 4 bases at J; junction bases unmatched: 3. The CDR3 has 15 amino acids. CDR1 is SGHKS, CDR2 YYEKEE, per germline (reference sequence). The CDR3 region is CASSLGLAFYNEQFF. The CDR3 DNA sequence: TGTGCCAGCAGCTTGGGACTAGCGTTTTACAATGAGCAGTTCTTC. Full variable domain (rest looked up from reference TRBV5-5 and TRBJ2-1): DAGVTQSPTHLIKTRGQQVTLRCSPISGHKSVSWYQQVLGQGPQFIFQYYEKEERGRGNFPDRFSARQFPNYSSELNVNALLLGDSALYLCASSLGLAFYNEQFFGPGTRLTVL.

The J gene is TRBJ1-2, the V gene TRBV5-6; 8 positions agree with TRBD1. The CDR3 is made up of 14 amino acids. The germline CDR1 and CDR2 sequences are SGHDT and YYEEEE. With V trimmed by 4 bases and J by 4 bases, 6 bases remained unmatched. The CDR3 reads CASSRTDRGYGYTF. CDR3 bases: TGTGCCAGCAGCCGAACTGACAGGGGCTATGGCTACACCTTC.

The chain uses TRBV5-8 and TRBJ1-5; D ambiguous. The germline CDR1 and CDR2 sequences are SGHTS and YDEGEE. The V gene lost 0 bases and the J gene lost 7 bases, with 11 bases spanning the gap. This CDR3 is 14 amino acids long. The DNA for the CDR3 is TGTGCCAGCAGCTTGGCCTGGGATGGGCAGCCCCAGCATTTT. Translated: CASSLAWDGQPQHF.

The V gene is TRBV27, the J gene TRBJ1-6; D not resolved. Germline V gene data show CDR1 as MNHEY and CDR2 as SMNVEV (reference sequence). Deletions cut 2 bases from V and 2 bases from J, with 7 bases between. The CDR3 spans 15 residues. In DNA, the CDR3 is TGTGCCAGCAGTTTAACGGGTACCTATAATTCACCCCTCCACTTT. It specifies CASSLTGTYNSPLHF.

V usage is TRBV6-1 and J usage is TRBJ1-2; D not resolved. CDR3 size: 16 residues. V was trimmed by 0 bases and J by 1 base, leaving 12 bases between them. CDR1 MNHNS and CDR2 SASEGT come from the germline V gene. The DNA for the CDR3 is TGTGCCAGCAGTGAAGCGCAAGGAGAGTTTAACTATGGCTACACCTTC. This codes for CASSEAQGEFNYGYTF.

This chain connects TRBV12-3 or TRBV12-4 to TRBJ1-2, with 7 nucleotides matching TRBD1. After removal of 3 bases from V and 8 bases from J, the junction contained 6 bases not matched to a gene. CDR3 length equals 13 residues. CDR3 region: CASSFDRARGYTF. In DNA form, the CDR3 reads TGTGCCAGCAGTTTTGACAGGGCGCGGGGCTACACCTTC.

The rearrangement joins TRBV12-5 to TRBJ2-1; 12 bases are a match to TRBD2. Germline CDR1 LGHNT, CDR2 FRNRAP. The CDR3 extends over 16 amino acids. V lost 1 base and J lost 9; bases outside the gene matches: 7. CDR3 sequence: CASGLDRLAGVFEQFF. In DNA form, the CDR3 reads TGTGCTAGTGGTTTGGATCGACTAGCGGGAGTTTTTGAGCAGTTCTTC.

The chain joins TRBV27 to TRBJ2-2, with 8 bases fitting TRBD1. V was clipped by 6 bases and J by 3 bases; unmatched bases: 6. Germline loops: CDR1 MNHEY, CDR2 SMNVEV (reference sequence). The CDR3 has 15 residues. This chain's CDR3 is CASRVLTGDTGELFF. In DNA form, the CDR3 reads TGTGCCAGCAGGGTTCTGACAGGGGACACCGGGGAGCTGTTTTTT.

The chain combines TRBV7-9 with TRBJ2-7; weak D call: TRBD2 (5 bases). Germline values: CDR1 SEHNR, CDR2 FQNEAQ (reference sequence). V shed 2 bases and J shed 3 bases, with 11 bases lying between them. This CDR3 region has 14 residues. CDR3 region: CASSLQAGIYEQYF. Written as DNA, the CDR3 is TGTGCCAGCAGCTTACAGGCGGGCATCTACGAGCAGTACTTC.